The clone carrying this TCR beta chain appeared once. The assay was immunoSEQ multiplex PCR, and TCRdb's table has in-frame clones only and misses some. The top ten hold roughly 7% of the sample, which has roughly 140,000 clones, about 85% seen once. Trimming removed 1 base from V and 2 bases from J, with 15 bases in between. Germline V gene sequence: CDR1 LGHNA, CDR2 YNFKEQ. The CDR3 has 16 amino acids. The data derive from a study of T cell responses to AZD1222 COVID-19 vaccine. V is TRBV4-2 and J is TRBJ2-7, with no clear D. The sequencing here drew on peripheral blood, taken after recovery from COVID-19. The TCR comes from an adult who had recovered from COVID-19. The CDR3 sequence is CASSQGLESKAYEQYF. In DNA form, the CDR3 reads TGTGCCAGCAGCCAAGGCCTAGAATCCAAAGCCTACGAGCAGTACTTC.